These 32 T cell receptor beta chains came from one sample sequenced in a study of blood T cell repertoires in COVID-19. Sequencing was performed with immunoSEQ multiplex PCR; in TCRdb, only in-frame clones are kept and a portion is missing. The table has some 240,000 clones, around 80% seen once. The sequencing sample was made of peripheral blood. These receptors came from a woman in her 70s with acute or convalescent COVID-19.

The chain joins TRBV7-8 to TRBJ2-2; TRBD1 agrees at 10 bases. V was clipped by 2 bases and J by 11 bases; unmatched bases: 8. Germline CDR1 and CDR2: SGHVS and FQNEAQ. This CDR3 is built from 15 residues. The CDR3 sequence is CASSLRDRGWGELFF. CDR3 nucleotide sequence: TGTGCCAGCAGCTTAAGGGACAGGGGATGGGGCGAGCTGTTTTTT.

This clone has more than one count but fewer than ten. The chain employs TRBV27 and TRBJ2-5; a weak D match, TRBD2 (5 bases). The V gene's germline CDR1 is MNHEY and CDR2 SMNVEV (reference sequence). CDR3 length: 15 amino acids. V was shortened by 5 bases and J by 3 bases, with 16 bases between the two germline ends. CDR3: CASSLRGRSEETQYF. The CDR3 coding sequence is TGTGCCAGCAGTCTCCGAGGGAGATCTGAAGAGACCCAGTACTTC.

The chain joins TRBV6-5 to TRBJ1-4; D not certain. V was clipped by 5 bases and J by 0 bases, with 7 bases between them. This CDR3 is built from 14 residues. Germline values: CDR1 MNHEY, CDR2 SVGAGI. The CDR3 DNA reads as TGTGCCAGCAGTAGACAAGCAACTAATGAAAAACTGTTTTTT. It translates to CASSRQATNEKLFF.

This sequence joins TRBV27 and TRBJ1-6; D unclear. This CDR3 comprises 18 residues. V lost 5 bases and J 0 bases, leaving 17 bases between the germline ends. Germline V gene lookup returns CDR1 MNHEY and CDR2 SMNVEV (reference sequence). This CDR3 reads CASSLYLPRSSYNSPLHF. The CDR3 DNA reads as TGTGCCAGCAGTCTCTACCTTCCGCGGAGCTCCTATAATTCACCCCTCCACTTT.

The V gene is TRBV3-1 (or the pseudogene TRBV3-2), the J gene TRBJ2-3; D might be TRBD1 (7 bases). The CDR3 spans 13 residues. Trimming took 7 bases from V and 4 from J, leaving 12 bases between them. From germline, CDR1 is LGHDT and CDR2 YNNKEL (reference sequence). For the CDR3, the DNA is TGTGCCAGCAATCGCAGGGGGGCAGATACGCAGTATTTT. This sequence encodes CASNRRGADTQYF.

This clone has ten or more counts. The chain joins TRBV4-1 to TRBJ2-5; 12 positions agree with TRBD2. Germline trimming cut 2 bases from V and 6 bases from J; bases unmatched to any gene: 10. Germline loops: CDR1 MGHRA, CDR2 YSYEKL. The CDR3 extends over 17 amino acids. The DNA for the CDR3 is TGCGCCAGCAGCCAAACCCTTCTAGCGGGGGGGCGTAAGACCCAGTACTTC. Amino acid sequence: CASSQTLLAGGRKTQYF.

V is TRBV4-3 and J is TRBJ2-2; D is ambiguous. The V gene lost 4 bases and the J gene lost 2 bases, with 8 bases spanning the gap. The CDR3 spans 14 residues. Germline V gene data show CDR1 as LGHNA and CDR2 as YSLEER. The CDR3 nucleotides are TGCGCCAGCAGCCCGATGCTAAACACCGGGGAGCTGTTTTTT. This sequence encodes CASSPMLNTGELFF.

The chain's CDR3 is CASSRGDSGNTIYF. In nucleotides, the CDR3 is TGTGCCAGCTCCAGGGGGGACTCTGGAAACACCATATATTTT. This sequence joins TRBV18 and TRBJ1-3; 7 positions match TRBD1. V lost 6 bases to trimming and J lost 0 bases; unmatched junction nucleotides: 2. The CDR3 is made up of 14 amino acids. The V gene's germline CDR1 is KGHSH and CDR2 LQKENI.

The chain joins TRBV2 to TRBJ2-1; 14 bases are a match to TRBD2. Trimming cost V 8 bases and J 8 bases; bases outside gene matches: 11. Germline V gene lookup returns CDR1 SNHLY and CDR2 FYNNEI. This CDR3 comprises 16 residues. The CDR3 nucleotides read TGTGCCAGCGGCCGACTAGCGGGGGGGCTTGGGTATGAGCAGTTCTTC. The encoded protein is CASGRLAGGLGYEQFF.

This clone was seen a single time. The rearrangement joins TRBV10-3 to TRBJ1-6, with 7 bases fitting TRBD1. Germline-derived CDR1 and CDR2 are ENHRY and SYGVKD. This CDR3 is built from 12 residues. Losses at the gene ends were 6 bases for V and 7 bases for J; bases not matched to a gene: 0. CDR3 protein: CAIRGQNSPLHF. The CDR3 coding sequence is TGTGCCATCAGGGGACAGAATTCACCCCTCCACTTT.

The chain carries TRBV7-3 and TRBJ1-1; D unclear. The CDR3 covers 13 residues. Per germline, CDR1 SGHTA and CDR2 FQGTGA. Between the trimmed V and J ends, which lost 3 bases and 3 bases, there was a span of 8 bases. CDR3 amino acids: CASSFMADTEAFF. In nucleotides, the CDR3 is TGTGCCAGCAGCTTTATGGCTGACACTGAAGCTTTCTTT. The whole variable domain, remainder taken from reference TRBV7-3 and TRBJ1-1, is GAGVSQTPSNKVTEKGKYVELRCDPISGHTALYWYRQSLGQGPEFLIYFQGTGAADDSGLPNDRFFAVRPEGSVSTLKIQRTERGDSAVYLCASSFMADTEAFFGQGTRLTVV.

The chain combines TRBV30 with TRBJ1-6; TRBD1 matches at 8 bases. Trimming removed 0 bases from V and 9 bases from J; junction bases left unmatched: 4. Germline V gene data show CDR1 as GTSNPN and CDR2 as SVGIG (reference sequence). There are 14 residues in the CDR3. The CDR3, as DNA: TGTGCCTGGAGTGTAAGCCAGGGGGCTTCACCCCTCCACTTT. Translating gives CAWSVSQGASPLHF.

This chain joins TRBV18 and TRBJ2-3; D gene uncertain. This CDR3 spans 15 amino acids. Germline V lookup: CDR1 KGHSH, CDR2 LQKENI. Deletions cut 3 bases from V and 2 bases from J, with 12 bases between. CDR3 protein: CASSPRSLPTDTQYF. CDR3 nucleotides: TGTGCCAGCTCACCCCGAAGCCTACCCACAGATACGCAGTATTTT.

This clone occurred a few times. The rearrangement uses TRBV10-3 and TRBJ1-6; TRBD1 might be the D (6 bases). The germline V gene has CDR1 ENHRY and CDR2 SYGVKD. Trimming removed 6 bases at V and 9 bases at J, with 15 bases between. The CDR3 spans 14 residues. The CDR3 spells CAISVDSGSSPLHF. The CDR3 coding sequence is TGTGCCATCAGCGTGGACAGCGGGAGTTCACCCCTCCACTTT.

The genes are TRBV5-1 and TRBJ1-3; D may be TRBD1 (6 bases). Trimming removed 3 bases at V and 0 bases at J, with 13 bases between. The CDR3 contains 16 residues. Germline loops: CDR1 SGHRS, CDR2 YFSETQ. The CDR3 DNA sequence: TGCGCCAGCAGCTCACAGGGTCCTATCTCTGGAAACACCATATATTTT. Amino acid sequence: CASSSQGPISGNTIYF.

The table lists this clone with a few counts. The rearrangement links TRBV6-5 to TRBJ2-5, with D possibly being TRBD2 (6 bases). Germline V gene data show CDR1 as MNHEY and CDR2 as SVGAGI. The CDR3 sequence is 14 residues long. V shed 6 bases and J shed 4 bases, with 15 bases lying between them. CDR3 protein: CASRAEAGRETQYF. In DNA form, the CDR3 reads TGTGCCAGCAGAGCCGAAGCGGGTCGAGAGACCCAGTACTTC.

The chain has TRBV2 and TRBJ2-2; TRBD2 aligns across 7 bases. Germline trimming cut 7 bases from V and 0 bases from J; bases unmatched to any gene: 2. Germline-derived CDR1 and CDR2 are SNHLY and FYNNEI. The CDR3 contains 14 residues. CDR3 residues: CASKRGTNTGELFF. In DNA, the CDR3 is TGTGCCAGCAAGCGGGGAACGAACACCGGGGAGCTGTTTTTT.

This rearrangement joins TRBV4-2 to TRBJ2-3, with D uncertain. Trimming shortened V by 6 bases and J by 0 bases, and 13 bases separated the two germline ends. The CDR3 extends over 15 amino acids. Germline-derived CDR1 and CDR2 are LGHNA and YNFKEQ. CDR3 sequence: CASSQRLYSTDTQYF. The CDR3 nucleotides are TGTGCCAGCAGTCAACGACTCTATAGCACAGATACGCAGTATTTT.

This clone was detected a few times. This chain links TRBV15 with TRBJ1-6; perhaps TRBD1 as D (5 bases). The germline V gene encodes CDR1 LNHNV and CDR2 YYDKDF (reference sequence). Between the trimmed V and J ends, which lost 5 bases and 6 bases, there was a span of 14 bases. The CDR3 consists of 15 residues. As DNA, the CDR3 is TGTGCCACCAGCGAAGACAGCCCATCTAATTCACCCCTCCACTTT. Translated, it gives CATSEDSPSNSPLHF.

This clone occurred a few times. The genes are TRBV10-2 and TRBJ2-7; 7 nucleotides agree with TRBD2. CDR3 length equals 14 residues. Germline V gives CDR1 WSHSY, CDR2 SAAADI. The junction had 6 bases not matched to a gene; V was cut back by 1 base and J by 6 bases. CDR3 amino acids: CASSEWRGRSEQYF. The CDR3 DNA reads TGCGCCAGCAGTGAGTGGCGGGGGAGGAGCGAGCAGTACTTC.

The rearrangement joins TRBV9 to TRBJ2-2; 11 nucleotides match TRBD2. In germline, CDR1 is SGDLS, CDR2 YYNGEE. This CDR3 has 18 residues. V trimming: 3 bases; J trimming: 5 bases; junction bases outside the gene matches: 12. The CDR3 bases are TGTGCCAGCAGCGGGCGACTAGCGGGGCTTCAGGGAACCGGGGAGCTGTTTTTT. The encoded protein is CASSGRLAGLQGTGELFF.

The chain combines TRBV24-1 with TRBJ2-5, with D maybe TRBD1 (5 bases). CDR3 size: 13 residues. CDR1 is KGHDR and CDR2 is SFDVKD in the germline V gene. Trimming removed 11 bases from V and 1 base from J, with 13 bases in between. The CDR3 region has the DNA TGTGCCATCCAGGGAACGGGCCAAGAGACCCAGTACTTC. Encoded protein: CAIQGTGQETQYF.

CDR3 bases: TGTGCCAGCAGCCCACAGGGGCCTAGTTTCTACAATGAGCAGTTCTTC. This encodes CASSPQGPSFYNEQFF. The chain employs TRBV7-2 and TRBJ2-1; 7 positions agree with TRBD1. CDR1 is SGHTA, CDR2 FQGNSA, per germline. Trimming cost V 5 bases and J 3 bases; bases outside gene matches: 10. CDR3 length equals 16 residues.

V is TRBV11-2 and J is TRBJ2-7; no definite D call. The CDR3 length is 14 residues. Germline-derived CDR1 and CDR2 are SGHAT and FQNNGV. V was pared by 6 bases and J by 1 base, with 13 bases between. The CDR3 DNA follows: TGTGCCAGCAGACTCAGCGAACCTTCCTACGAGCAGTACTTC. Protein product: CASRLSEPSYEQYF.

Comment on this clone: The junction departs from the called germline gene at one end, perhaps through a read error. This rearrangement joins TRBV6-1 to TRBJ2-5, with a possible D match to TRBD1 (7 bases). Germline V gives CDR1 MNHNS, CDR2 SASEGT. The CDR3 contains 14 residues. In nucleotides, the CDR3 is TGTGCCAGCAGTGATTCAGGGGGGCAAGGGACCCAGTACTTC. Translated, it gives CASSDSGGQGTQYF.

Only a few counts were recorded for this clone. Other nucleotide sequences in the sample specify the same CDR3. This sequence joins TRBV4-3 and TRBJ2-3; D uncertain. Trimming took off 3 bases at V and 0 bases at J, with 13 bases between the two ends. The CDR3 contains 16 residues. Germline V gene lookup returns CDR1 LGHNA and CDR2 YSLEER. CDR3 residues: CASSQERVPSTDTQYF. In nucleotides, the CDR3 is TGCGCCAGCAGCCAGGAACGGGTTCCTAGCACAGATACGCAGTATTTT.

The chain has TRBV10-3 and TRBJ1-3; no clear D gene. The V gene's germline CDR1 is ENHRY and CDR2 SYGVKD. The ends were cut back, 8 bases at V and 0 bases at J, with 11 bases in the middle. The CDR3 covers 14 residues. DNA of the CDR3: TGTGCCATCCGGGGAGCGGCCTCTGGAAACACCATATATTTT. Translated: CAIRGAASGNTIYF.

This clone has a handful of counts. V usage is TRBV5-6 and J usage is TRBJ1-5; 8 bases line up with TRBD1. Germline lookup yields CDR1 SGHDT and CDR2 YYEEEE. This CDR3 comprises 16 residues. The ends lost 1 base at V and 2 bases at J; junction bases unmatched: 5. The CDR3 DNA reads TGTGCCAGCAGCTTGCAGGGGGCCTCTGGCAATCAGCCCCAGCATTTT. Protein: CASSLQGASGNQPQHF.

The chain uses TRBV7-9 and TRBJ1-1; D call uncertain. Germline CDR1 reads SEHNR; CDR2 reads FQNEAQ (reference sequence). Trimming removed 10 bases from V and 0 bases from J, with 12 bases in between. The CDR3 runs 13 residues. CDR3 amino acids: CATRLSLNTEAFF. In DNA, the CDR3 is TGTGCCACCCGTTTATCGTTGAACACTGAAGCTTTCTTT.

This chain joins TRBV23-1 and TRBJ2-7; 9 bases line up with TRBD1. TRBV23-1 is filed as an ORF, its function uncertain. The CDR3 is 18 amino acids. The V gene end was trimmed by 2 bases and the J gene end by 3 bases; junction bases not matched to a gene: 14. The CDR3 is CASSQLPLGQGIDYEQYV. The CDR3, as DNA: TGCGCCAGCAGTCAACTGCCCTTGGGACAGGGTATAGACTACGAGCAGTACGTC.

The chain combines TRBV10-2 with TRBJ1-1; no firm D call. Germline V gene data show CDR1 as WSHSY and CDR2 as SAAADI. Trimming took off 10 bases at V and 2 bases at J, with 11 bases between the two ends. There are 12 residues in the CDR3. The CDR3 region is CATITANTEAFF. The CDR3 nucleotides read TGCGCCACCATAACAGCCAACACTGAAGCTTTCTTT.

The chain uses TRBV7-2 and TRBJ2-3; TRBD2 matches 12 bases. The germline gives CDR1 SGHTA, CDR2 FQGNSA. The ends lost 3 bases at V and 2 bases at J; junction bases unmatched: 6. CDR3 length: 17 residues. CDR3 in amino acids: CASSFPTSGGTTDTQYF. The CDR3 nucleotides read TGTGCCAGCAGCTTCCCCACTAGCGGGGGGACCACAGATACGCAGTATTTT.